This paragraph reports one T cell receptor beta chain. The specificity of this receptor is unknown. The junction departs from germline at one end; a sequencing error may be responsible. The cohort consisted of some 670 healthy bone marrow donors. Cohort members were all nominally healthy when sampled, although unrecorded immune exposures were likely present. The donor tested CMV seropositive, placing the donor among the 250 to 350 seropositive members of the cohort. A peripheral blood sample was provided by each donor, and peripheral blood mononuclear cells were used for TCR beta sequencing. The Qiagen DNeasy Blood Extraction Kit was used to extract genomic DNA from the blood cell samples. The sample belongs to a study of cytomegalovirus exposure and HLA in healthy donors (dated by TCRdb to between 2016 and 2019). About the study as a whole: An earlier analysis of roughly 500 of the donors reported approximately 300 Gb of sequence data and around 100 million unique TCR beta sequences obtained from some 170 million T cells. Every repertoire in the discovery cohort had been generated on one and the same sequencing platform. Among over 350 genotyped donors of the cohort, an average of approximately 240,000 unique TCR beta nucleotide sequences were sequenced per donor, roughly 20% of them non-productive. HLA typing included class I and class II loci at four-digit resolution. A few DR-DQ haplotypes were treated as single units for association and clustering because of strong linkage in the cohort. Donor age, sex, ethnicity and CMV serostatus were compiled alongside the repertoire data. The study used immunosequencing to profile the T cell repertoires of 600 to 850 subjects and linked those repertoires to cytomegalovirus serostatus. In the later analysis, no new phenotypic data were used to find candidate immune exposures; instead, reliance was placed on TCR beta sequences and their occurrence across donors. A separate validation cohort of more than 100 different subjects was used in addition to the 666-subject first cohort. A later analysis re-analyzed previously published TCR beta repertoires from approximately 670 donors and added high-resolution HLA genotyping to study TCR occurrence patterns. To predict cytomegalovirus infection status, the study brought together high-throughput TCR immunosequencing, statistical association of individual TCRs with disease status, and machine learning. About 300 gigabases of sequencing data and roughly 90 million unique TCR sequences were included in an early release covering about 620 HLA-typed donors. The number of typed donors differed by locus: about 620-640 for A, B, C, DRB1 and DQB1; about 520 for DQA1; approximately 610 for DPA1; and 400 to 480 for DPB1. Of the 350 to 450 genotyped donors, roughly 76% were placed in the genetic ancestry cluster associated with self-reported Caucasian donors. The study aimed to test whether cataloging public T cell receptors could reveal signatures of past pathogen exposure. An earlier analysis of roughly 600 of the donors used high-throughput TCR beta sequencing to judge whether each TCR beta V gene segment behaved as functional or pseudogenic. Genome-wide SNP genotypes for about 55% of the roughly 670 donors were used in a later genetic analysis, which treated that subset as a discovery cohort. Summary of the overall study and its limitations: A later analysis found that most CMV-associated TCR beta chains appeared HLA-restricted, with HLA associations seemingly driven largely by CMV exposure. It was suggested by the authors that the approach could potentially be generalized to other disease states and immunological phenotypes. When HLA alleles, especially DR and DQ, strongly co-occurred, attributing TCR associations to individual alleles was difficult. A total of some 180 TCR beta chains were listed by the study as associated with cytomegalovirus. A later genetic analysis associated a missense DCLRE1C variant with V-gene and J-gene trimming of TCR beta chains, and an independent cohort replicated the association. At a false discovery rate of 0.05, a later analysis linked 16,000 or so TCR beta sequences to specific HLA alleles. The 87-base-pair reads could not distinguish some IMGT-functional V segments, including TRBV6-2 and TRBV6-3, so those segments were excluded. The classifier was reported to diagnose cytomegalovirus status with high specificity and sensitivity in both the original cohort and the validation cohort. In a later analysis, the rate of TCR association differed among HLA loci, with DRB1 alleles having the most associated TCRs and HLA-C alleles having the fewest. A cluster of highly shared sequence variants was judged likely to be a technical artifact of the sequencing pipeline. HLA typing was unavailable for some donors at each locus, so association tests used only the typed subset. Immune exposure information for the cohort was limited to CMV serostatus. In an earlier analysis of a few hundred of the donors, most TCR beta V segments were observed in productive rearrangements about 90% or about 30% of the time, broadly matching IMGT annotations. According to a later genetic analysis, donors in an Asian-associated ancestry cluster had fewer N-insertions in productive TCRs than the roughly 670-donor mean. While some public TCRs were present in many individuals, most TCR sequences turned up only very rarely across donors. Compared with equally common non-associated chains, HLA-associated TCR beta chains in a later analysis were more clonally expanded and had lower generation probabilities. Several of the top co-occurrence clusters appeared to be linked to parvovirus B19, influenza, CMV and Epstein-Barr virus, according to a later analysis. A few of the identified cytomegalovirus-associated TCR beta chains were confirmed in vitro to be specific for cytomegalovirus antigens. Linkage disequilibrium might explain the correlated functional status among segregating V segments, but an unknown experimental factor could not be excluded. Sequencing depth was assumed to be roughly uniform across donors in the presence/absence analyses, though that assumption may not hold. Because counts were too low, about 18 rarely observed V segments, including chromosome 9 orphons, were excluded from the earlier analysis of 587 of the donors. In this cohort, only TCR beta chains were sequenced, and detectable features were limited by the absence of alpha or paired-chain data. A further reported finding was that TCR beta sequences accurately predicted the HLA-A and HLA-B alleles for most subjects in the first cohort.

The method was the immunoSEQ multiplex PCR assay. For the multiplex PCR, a mixture combining 60 forward primers for TCR Vbeta segments and 13 reverse primers for TCR Jbeta segments was used. The CDR3 region of rearranged TCR beta genes was amplified from genomic DNA with a multiplex PCR assay. The Illumina HiSeq System was used to sequence the amplified TCR beta libraries as 87-base-pair reads. In the source study's methods: Across the 700 or so repertoires, a later analysis counted about 81 million unique TCR beta chains, 8.5 million to 12 million of which were shared by at least two donors. Raw reads were error-corrected and collapsed into unique sequences with a nearest-neighbor algorithm that merged closely related sequences to remove PCR and sequencing errors. V, D and J gene segments were assigned by aligning CDR3 sequences to IMGT reference sequences. For a sequence to be retained, a match of at least six nucleotides to both a V gene segment and a J gene segment was required. Rearrangements were classified as productive when the CDR3 lacked stop codons and remained in frame with V and J, and all other rearrangements were classified as non-productive. CDR3 was defined by IMGT convention, running from the second conserved V-encoded cysteine to the conserved J-encoded phenylalanine. Sequences without an unambiguous match to a single V gene segment were excluded from the earlier analysis of over 500 of the donors. An earlier analysis of just under 600 of the donors called V segments functional above 56.7% productive rearrangements and segregating when the between-donor standard deviation exceeded 5%. A statistical classification framework was developed to diagnose cytomegalovirus status using the catalog of TCR beta chain sequences. A later analysis assigned V and J genes by comparing TCR nucleotide sequences with IMGT/GENE-DB human TR gene sequences. The TCRdist pipeline was used in a later analysis to assign CDR3 sequences and most-parsimonious VDJ recombination scenarios. A later analysis defined each TCR beta chain by its CDR3 amino acid sequence plus V-gene family, and excluded reads lacking a unique V-gene family. As a way to deal with suspected cross-contamination and a sequencing artifact, a later analysis dropped 450 to 600 nucleotide sequences that were highly shared and had low generation probability. A later analysis calculated a clonal expansion index for each public chain from normalized within-repertoire ranks of inferred template counts. A later analysis computed generation probabilities with a VDJ recombination model fitted to out-of-frame rearrangements, and checked the results against IGoR. In a later analysis, hypergeometric tests were used to score TCR-TCR, TCR-HLA and TCR-CMV co-occurrence, with a repertoire-size bias correction applied to TCR pairs. To estimate false discovery rates, a later analysis permuted the HLA or CMV assignments 20 times. In a later analysis, co-occurring TCRs were grouped using DBSCAN, with TCRdist sequence similarity added in when clustering inside HLA-allele-positive subsets. Co-occurrence clustering excluded repertoires with fewer than 30,000 or more than 120,000 public chains, plus five with anomalous nucleotide sharing. TCRdb took over this immuneACCESS table, retaining in-frame rearrangements with V and J assigned. Such tables are incomplete; in checked studies, under half of the missing clones stem from an unresolved V gene, and the remainder is unexplained. Clone size and V and J calls were adopted from that table, with D and trimming inferred from the DNA. Across this sample there are approximately 150,000 clones, with 55% to 70% seen only once. About 2.5% of the sample is held by the ten biggest clonotypes.

From the germline V gene, CDR1 is LGHNA and CDR2 is YSLEER. Including the terminal cysteine and phenylalanine, the CDR3 comprises 14 residues. Solely the CDR3 DNA is kept, with 42 bases framed from the first base. The receptor was derived from a woman aged 35 to 49 in good health and CMV-seropositive. The sequenced material came from PBMCs. The sequence is built from TRBV4-3 and TRBJ1-2; a tentative D match to TRBD1 spans 5 bases. The DNA sequence is given as TGCGCCAGCAGCCAAGACGGGGGGAACTATGGCTACCCCTTC. Translation gives CASSQDGGNYGYPF.